This TCR beta chain was sequenced during a study of technical replicates of blood from a few donors. This clone was counted a single time. Repertoires were generated with immunoSEQ multiplex PCR, while TCRdb's copy carries only in-frame clones and drops some. This table holds approximately 78,000 clones, around 95% found once. V dropped 2 bases and J dropped 0; count of bases not matched to a gene: 10. Germline CDR1 KGHSH, CDR2 LQKENI. The CDR3 spans 19 residues. Input material: T cells isolated from PBMCs. The rearrangement uses TRBV18 and TRBJ1-5, with TRBD1 matching over 10 bases. The sequence derives from a human donor in good health. CDR3 region: CASSPKGPGQGISNQPQHF. The DNA of the CDR3 is TGTGCCAGCTCACCAAAGGGACCGGGACAGGGGATTAGCAATCAGCCCCAGCATTTT.